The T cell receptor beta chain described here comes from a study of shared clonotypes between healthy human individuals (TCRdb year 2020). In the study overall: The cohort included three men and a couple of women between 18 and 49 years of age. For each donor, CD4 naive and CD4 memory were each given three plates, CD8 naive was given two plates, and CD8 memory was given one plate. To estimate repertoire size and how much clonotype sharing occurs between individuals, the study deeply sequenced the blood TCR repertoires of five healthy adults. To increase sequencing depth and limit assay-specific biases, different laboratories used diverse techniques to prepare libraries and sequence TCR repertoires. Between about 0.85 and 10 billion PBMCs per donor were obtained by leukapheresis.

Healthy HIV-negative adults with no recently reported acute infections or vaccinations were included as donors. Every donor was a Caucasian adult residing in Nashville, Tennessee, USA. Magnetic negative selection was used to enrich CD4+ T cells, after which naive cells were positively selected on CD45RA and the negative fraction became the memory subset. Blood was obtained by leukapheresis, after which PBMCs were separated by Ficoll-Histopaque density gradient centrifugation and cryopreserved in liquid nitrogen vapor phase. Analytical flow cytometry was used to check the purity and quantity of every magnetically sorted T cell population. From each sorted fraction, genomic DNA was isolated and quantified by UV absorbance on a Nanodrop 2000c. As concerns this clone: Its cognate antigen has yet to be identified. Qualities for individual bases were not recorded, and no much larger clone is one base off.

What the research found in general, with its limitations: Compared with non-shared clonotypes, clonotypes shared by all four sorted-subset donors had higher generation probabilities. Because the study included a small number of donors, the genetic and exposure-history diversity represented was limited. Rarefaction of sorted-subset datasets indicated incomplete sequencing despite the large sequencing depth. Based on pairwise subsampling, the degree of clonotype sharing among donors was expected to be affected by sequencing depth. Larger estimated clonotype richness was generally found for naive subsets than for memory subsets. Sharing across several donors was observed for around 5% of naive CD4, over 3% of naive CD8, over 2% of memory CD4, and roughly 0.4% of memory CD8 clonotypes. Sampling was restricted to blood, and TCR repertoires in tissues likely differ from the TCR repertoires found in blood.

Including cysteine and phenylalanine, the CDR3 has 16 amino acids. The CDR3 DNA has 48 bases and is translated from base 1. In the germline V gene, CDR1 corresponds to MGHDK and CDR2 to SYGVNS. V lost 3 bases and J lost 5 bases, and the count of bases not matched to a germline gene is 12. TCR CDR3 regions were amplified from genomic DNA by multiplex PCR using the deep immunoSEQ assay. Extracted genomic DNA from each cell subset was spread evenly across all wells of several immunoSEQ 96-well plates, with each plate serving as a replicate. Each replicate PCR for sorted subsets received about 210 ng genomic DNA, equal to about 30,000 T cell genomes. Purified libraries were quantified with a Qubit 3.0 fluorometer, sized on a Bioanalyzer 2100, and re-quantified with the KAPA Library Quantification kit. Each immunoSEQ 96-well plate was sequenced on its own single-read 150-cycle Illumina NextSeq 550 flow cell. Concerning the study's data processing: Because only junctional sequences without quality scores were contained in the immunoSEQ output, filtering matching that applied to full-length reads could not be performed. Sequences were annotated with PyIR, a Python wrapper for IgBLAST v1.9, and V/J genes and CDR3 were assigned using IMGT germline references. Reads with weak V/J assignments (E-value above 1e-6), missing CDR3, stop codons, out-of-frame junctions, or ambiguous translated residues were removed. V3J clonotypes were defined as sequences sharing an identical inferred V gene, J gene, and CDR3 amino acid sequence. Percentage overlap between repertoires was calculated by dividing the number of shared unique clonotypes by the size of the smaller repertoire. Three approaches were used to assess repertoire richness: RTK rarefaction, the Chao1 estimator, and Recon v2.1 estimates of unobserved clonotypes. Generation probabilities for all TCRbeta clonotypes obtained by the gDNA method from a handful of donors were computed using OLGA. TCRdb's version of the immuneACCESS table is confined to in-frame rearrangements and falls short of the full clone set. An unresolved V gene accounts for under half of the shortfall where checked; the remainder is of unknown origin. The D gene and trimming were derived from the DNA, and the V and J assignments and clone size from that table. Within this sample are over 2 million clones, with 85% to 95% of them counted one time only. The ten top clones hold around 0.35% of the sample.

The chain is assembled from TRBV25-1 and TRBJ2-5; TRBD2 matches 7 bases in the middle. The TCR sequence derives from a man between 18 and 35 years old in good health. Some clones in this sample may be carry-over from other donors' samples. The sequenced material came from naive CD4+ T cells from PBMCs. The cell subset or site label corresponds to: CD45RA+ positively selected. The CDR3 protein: CASSDPTWGEGETQYF. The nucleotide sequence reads TGTGCCAGCAGTGATCCCACCTGGGGGGAGGGGGAGACCCAGTACTTC.